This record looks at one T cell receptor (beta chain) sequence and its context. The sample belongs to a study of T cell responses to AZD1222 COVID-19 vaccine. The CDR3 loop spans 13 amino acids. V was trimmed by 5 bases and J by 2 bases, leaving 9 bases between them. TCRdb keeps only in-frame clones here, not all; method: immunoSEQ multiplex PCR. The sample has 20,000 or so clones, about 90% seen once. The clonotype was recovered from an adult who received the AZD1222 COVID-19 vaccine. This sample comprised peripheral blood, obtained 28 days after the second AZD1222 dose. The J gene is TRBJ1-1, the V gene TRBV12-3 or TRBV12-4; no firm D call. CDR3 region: CASSIRQNTEAFF. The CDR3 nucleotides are TGTGCCAGCAGTATCAGACAAAACACTGAAGCTTTCTTT.